This TCR beta chain was found in a study of blood T cell repertoires in COVID-19. Turning to the study itself: Two negative PCRs, clearance, or symptom resolution were required of recovered Cohort 3 donors. Samples representing acute and convalescent COVID-19 were sourced from the United States, Italy and Spain.

This CDR3 is built from 19 residues. Germline trimming cut 0 bases from V and 0 bases from J; bases unmatched to any gene: 5. Germline loops: CDR1 KGHSH, CDR2 LQKENI. Here immunoSEQ multiplex PCR was the method, and the copy in TCRdb shows in-frame clones only, minus some. The data hold around 360,000 clones, with about 87% observed a single time. The age range of participants was 18 to 89 years, with residence in about two dozen US areas. Categorization into cohorts depended on clinical history that participants reported. Sequencing input: PBMCs or T cells enriched from blood (not recorded which). V is TRBV18 and J is TRBJ2-1; 13 nucleotides align to TRBD2. This clonotype was obtained from a middle-aged man in a cohort exposed to, infected with or recovered from COVID-19 (not recorded which). The CDR3 coding sequence is TGTGCCAGCTCACCACCCGGGACTAGCGGGATCGTCTCCTACAATGAGCAGTTCTTC. The encoded protein is CASSPPGTSGIVSYNEQFF.